The rows below give T cell receptor beta chains drawn from one sample of a study of blood T cell repertoires in COVID-19. Clones were read by immunoSEQ multiplex PCR, and TCRdb kept only the in-frame ones, dropping some. The table records just over 350,000 clones, less than 90% of them present only once. Sequenced: peripheral blood. These TCRs come from a woman aged 60-70 years with COVID-19, enrolled during active disease. Both conserved end residues are part of each CDR3.

J gene	V gene	CDR3 protein
TRBJ1-3	TRBV5-6	CASSLVGQGGNTIYF
TRBJ1-3	TRBV4-1	CASSLIWGPGNTIYF
TRBJ1-1	TRBV27	CASSQGFQVKGTEAFF
TRBJ1-1	TRBV19	CASSTGTGSEAFF
TRBJ2-5	TRBV7-2	CASSSRDRRYQETQYF
TRBJ1-2	TRBV4-2	CASSQVTGDYGYTF
TRBJ1-5	TRBV27	CASSHGREGAQHF
TRBJ2-1	TRBV18	CASSPGGGSSYNEQFF
TRBJ1-1	TRBV18	CASSPGLNTEAFF
TRBJ2-1	TRBV6-5	CASTDRLAGHNEQFF
TRBJ1-5	TRBV6-5	CASRDGQGDQPQHF
TRBJ2-3	TRBV19	CASSIQGDRTDTQYF
TRBJ1-2	TRBV19	CASRPFTGVYGYTF
TRBJ2-1	TRBV6-5	CASSYSAGGHGNEQFF
TRBJ2-5	TRBV4-1	CASSQDNRGAETQYF
TRBJ2-7	TRBV3-1/TRBV3-2	CASSQEGGGYEQYF
TRBJ2-3	TRBV7-7	CASSLEAGGGTQYF
TRBJ1-6	TRBV27	CASSLSVSWPSPLHF
TRBJ2-7	TRBV7-8	CASSPWDRGSEQYF
TRBJ2-5	TRBV19	CASSADRGVEETQYF
TRBJ1-1	TRBV28	CASMNRVNTEAFF
TRBJ2-7	TRBV3-1/TRBV3-2	CASSQDAAYEQYF
TRBJ2-5	TRBV13	CASSPVGPREAQYF
TRBJ2-7	TRBV5-1	CASSLGTSGGNEQYF
TRBJ2-5	TRBV6-6	CASSYSRETQYF